The clone carrying this T cell receptor (beta chain) was seen a few times. Its target is unknown. This CDR3 comprises 16 residues. This entry is derived from a study of a mutant IDH1 vaccine in newly diagnosed glioma. About the study: Vaccination began 4-6 weeks post radiotherapy alone, or with temozolomide cycles. Treated patients had a mean age of roughly 39 years and an approximately 62% male, around 38% female split. Patients previously underwent radiotherapy, temozolomide, or both, and most underwent both. Visit V12 was at week 35; visit V13 was at week 47.

Sequenced by immunoSEQ multiplex PCR; TCRdb stores in-frame clones only, minus some. The repertoire holds about 67,000 clones, less than 90% seen once, with 3.8% in the top ten. Specified time point: week 47, end of study. Mutant IDH1 20-mer peptide, at 300 ug, made up each vaccine dose, with topical imiquimod. Material: PBMCs, obtained from a glioma patient whose treatment included an IDH1 peptide vaccine. The gene calls are TRBV21-1 and TRBJ1-1; the DNA was not compared with TRBD1, the D call given in the table. TRBV21-1 is described as a pseudogene. The TCR sequence derives from a man aged 25 to 40 with glioma. The CDR3 DNA is TGTGCCAGCAGCAAAGAGGGACAGGGTGGGAACACTGAAGCTTTCTTT. The encoded protein is CASSKEGQGGNTEAFF.